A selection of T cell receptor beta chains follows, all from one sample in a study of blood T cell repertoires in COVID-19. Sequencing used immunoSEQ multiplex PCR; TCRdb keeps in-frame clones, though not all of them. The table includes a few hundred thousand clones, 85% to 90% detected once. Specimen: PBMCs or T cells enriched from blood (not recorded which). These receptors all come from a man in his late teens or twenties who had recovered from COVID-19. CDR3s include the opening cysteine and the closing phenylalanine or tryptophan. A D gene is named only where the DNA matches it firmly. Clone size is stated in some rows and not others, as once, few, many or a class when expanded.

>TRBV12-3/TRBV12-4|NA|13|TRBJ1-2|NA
TGTGCCAGCAGTCGACAGGCCGGTTATGGCTACACCTTC
CASSRQAGYGYTF
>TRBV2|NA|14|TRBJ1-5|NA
TGTGCCAGCCAGCGGGAGACAGCAAATCAGCCCCAGCATTTT
CASQRETANQPQHF
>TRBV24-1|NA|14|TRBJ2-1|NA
TGTGCCACCAGTGATGGTCGACGGGAAGATGAGCAGTTCTTC
CATSDGRREDEQFF
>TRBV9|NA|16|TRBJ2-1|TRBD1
TGTGCCAGCAGCGTAGTCGGACAGGCTCTCCGCAATGAGCAGTTCTTC
CASSVVGQALRNEQFF
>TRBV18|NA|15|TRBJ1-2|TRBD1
TGTGCCAGCTCACCAGGGACAGGGGGTAACTATGGCTACACCTTC
CASSPGTGGNYGYTF
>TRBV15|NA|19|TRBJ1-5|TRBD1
TGTGCCACCAGCAGAGAGGGCCCGGTATTTTCAGGGGGAGGACAGCCCCAGCATTTT
CATSREGPVFSGGGQPQHF
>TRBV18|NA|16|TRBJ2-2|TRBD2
TGTGCCAGCTCCCTTGGGACTAGCGGATTCACCGGGGAGCTGTTTTTT
CASSLGTSGFTGELFF
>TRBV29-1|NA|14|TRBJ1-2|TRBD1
TGCAGCGCTACCGCGGGACAGGACGCTTATGGCTACACCTTC
CSATAGQDAYGYTF
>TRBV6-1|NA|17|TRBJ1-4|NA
TGTGCCAGCAGTGCGACGGGGCTAACAGGGACTAATGAAAAACTGTTTTTT
CASSATGLTGTNEKLFF
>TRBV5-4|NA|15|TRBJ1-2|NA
TGTGCCAGCAGCTTGGGGGTGCGGGCAGAAGATGGCTACACCTTC
CASSLGVRAEDGYTF
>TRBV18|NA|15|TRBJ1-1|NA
TGTGCCAGCTCGCCTACACAGGGTTATCGGACTGAAGCTTTCTTT
CASSPTQGYRTEAFF
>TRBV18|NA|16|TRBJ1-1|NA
TGTGCCAGCTCACCACCCATGGGGCGAAGGGACACTGAAGCTTTCTTT
CASSPPMGRRDTEAFF
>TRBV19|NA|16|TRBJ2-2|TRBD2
TGTGCCAGTAGTATCCTAGCGGGGACGAACACCGGGGAGCTGTTTTTT
CASSILAGTNTGELFF
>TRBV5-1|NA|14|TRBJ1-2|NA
TGCGCCAGCAGCGTACAAGTTACTAACTATGGCTACACCTTC
CASSVQVTNYGYTF
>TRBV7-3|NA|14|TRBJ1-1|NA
TGTGCCAGCAGCTTAAGGGGGCTGAACACTGAAGCTTTCTTT
CASSLRGLNTEAFF
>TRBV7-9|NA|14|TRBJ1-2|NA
TGTGCCAGCAGCTCGTTGGACAGAGGCCTCGGCTACACCTTC
CASSSLDRGLGYTF
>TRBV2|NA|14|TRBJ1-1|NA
TGTGCCAGCAGTGAATACGGGGGTCTCACTGAAGCTTTCTTT
CASSEYGGLTEAFF
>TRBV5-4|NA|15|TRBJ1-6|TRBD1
TGTGCCAGCAGCTTGGACAGGGGGCTGAGTTCACCCCTCCACTTT
CASSLDRGLSSPLHF
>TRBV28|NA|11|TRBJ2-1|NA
TGTGCCAGCAGTTTAAGCTTTGAGCAGTTCTTC
CASSLSFEQFF
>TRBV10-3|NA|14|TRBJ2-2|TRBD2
TGTGCCATCTTTGCGGGGGGCGGCACCGGGGAGCTGTTTTTT
CAIFAGGGTGELFF
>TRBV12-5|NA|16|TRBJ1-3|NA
TGTGCTAGTGGTTTGGTTTATGGAGGTGGGGAAAACACCATATATTTT
CASGLVYGGGENTIYF
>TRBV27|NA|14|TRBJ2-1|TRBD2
TGTGCCAGCAGTCCGGGCGGGGGGGCATATGAGCAGTTCTTC
CASSPGGGAYEQFF
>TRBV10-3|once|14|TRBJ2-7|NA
TGTGCCATCAGTGAATCCCAGGGCTCCTACGAGCAGTACTTC
CAISESQGSYEQYF
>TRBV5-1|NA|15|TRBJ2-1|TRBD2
TGCGCCAGCAGCTTGGAGAGCGGGGCCTACAATGAGCAGTTCTTC
CASSLESGAYNEQFF
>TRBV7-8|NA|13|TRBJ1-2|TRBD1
TGTGCCAGCAGCCAGCAGGGGGCGGGTGGCTACACCTTC
CASSQQGAGGYTF
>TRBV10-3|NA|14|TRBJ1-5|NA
TGTGCCATCAGTGATGATACAAGAAATCAGCCCCAGCATTTT
CAISDDTRNQPQHF
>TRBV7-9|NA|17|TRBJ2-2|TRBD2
TGTGCCAGCAGCTCGCCTACTAGCGGGAGTCCCACCGGGGAGCTGTTTTTT
CASSSPTSGSPTGELFF
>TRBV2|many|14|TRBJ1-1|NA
TGTGCCAGCAGTGTGCGGGGAGGCCCTTCTGAAGCTTTCTTT
CASSVRGGPSEAFF
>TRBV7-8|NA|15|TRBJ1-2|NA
TGTGCCAGCAGTCAGGGATTGGTTAATATCTATGGCTACACCTTC
CASSQGLVNIYGYTF
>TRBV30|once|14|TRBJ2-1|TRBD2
TGTGCCTGGACTGAGGGACTAGCGGGAGTTGAGCAGTTCTTC
CAWTEGLAGVEQFF
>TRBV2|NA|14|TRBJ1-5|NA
TGTGCCAGCAGTGAAGCGCTAGGGCGGGGGCCCCAGCATTTT
CASSEALGRGPQHF
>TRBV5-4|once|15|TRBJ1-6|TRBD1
TGTGCCAGCAGCGGGATGGACAGGTCAAATTCACCCCTCCACTTT
CASSGMDRSNSPLHF